This T cell receptor (beta chain) was sequenced during a study of OX40 agonist ivuxolimab in advanced cancers. Study context: Patients were treated with ivuxolimab, an agonistic anti-OX40 (CD134) antibody. Prior anti-PD-1, anti-PD-L1 or anti-CTLA-4 therapy was allowed; roughly 40% had some. Study results and caveats: Fewer expanded clones were found on average in CD4+ than in CD8+ T cells.

Germline V lookup: CDR1 MDHEN, CDR2 SYDVKM. This CDR3 region has 14 residues. Profiling relied on immunoSEQ multiplex PCR, and the TCRdb table lists in-frame clones only, not all of them. The repertoire holds nearly 35,000 clones, with around 92% as singletons. Comments on this clone: Its antigen is currently unknown. A read error may produce the germline difference seen at one junction end.

The rearrangement uses TRBV28 and TRBJ2-3; no definite D call. The receptor comes from an adult with an advanced solid tumor such as melanoma, head and neck, liver or kidney cancer. The source material was CD4+ or CD8+ T cells sorted from blood, sampled in a trial of the OX40 agonist ivuxolimab. CDR3 sequence reads: CASSLWRPTDTQYF. CDR3 nucleotide sequence: TGTGCCAGCAGTCTATGGCGACCGACAGATACGCAGTATTTT. Drawing the rest from reference TRBV28 and TRBJ2-3, the complete variable domain is DVKVTQSSRYLVKRTGEKVFLECVQDMDHENMFWYRQDPGLGLRLIYFSYDVKMKEKGDIPEGYSVSREKKERFSLILESASTNQTSMYLCASSLWRPTDTQYFGPGTRLTVL.